This entry features one TCR beta chain sequence. Sequenced by immunoSEQ multiplex PCR; TCRdb stores in-frame clones only, minus some. The sample has 90,000 to 120,000 clones, approximately 81% seen once; the top ten hold approximately 4%. This sample was included in a study of blood T cell repertoires in COVID-19. V dropped 3 bases and J dropped 0; count of bases not matched to a gene: 1. Germline loops: CDR1 LNHDA, CDR2 SQIVND (reference sequence). The CDR3 length is 14 residues. This chain links TRBV19 with TRBJ1-1, with 7 bases fitting TRBD1. Sequences were obtained from peripheral blood. This TCR was recovered from a human donor in a cohort sampled during active COVID-19. The chain's CDR3 is CASSMGTVNTEAFF. Written as DNA, the CDR3 is TGTGCCAGTAGTATGGGGACAGTGAACACTGAAGCTTTCTTT.